The 30 T cell receptor beta chains below come from one sample, sequenced in a study of vaccination effects on CD4 cells after COVID-19. The repertoire was sequenced with immunoSEQ multiplex PCR; TCRdb's copy has only in-frame clones and lacks some. The sample has fewer than 40,000 clones, approximately 82% seen once. ViraFEST used viral peptide pools to expand antigen-specific CD4+ T cells before sequencing. CD4+ T cell isolation took place after 10 days of culture. All study participants received two doses of BNT162b2 or mRNA-1273 vaccine. Their antigens remain unidentified. The source material was CD4+ T cells from PBMCs cultured with HCoV-NL63 spike peptides, sampled after COVID-19 vaccination. All receptors derive from a human donor who received a COVID-19 vaccine. Some clones in this sample may be carry-over from other donors' samples.

The rearrangement uses TRBV9 and TRBJ2-5; D is perhaps TRBD1 or TRBD2 (5 bases each). Germline V lookup: CDR1 SGDLS, CDR2 YYNGEE. CDR3 size: 14 residues. V lost 0 bases, J lost 6 bases, and 12 bases lay in between. For the CDR3, the DNA is TGTGCCAGCAGCGTAGCTTCATGGGGGAAGACCCAGTACTTC. The encoded protein is CASSVASWGKTQYF. Complete variable domain (other parts from reference TRBV9 and TRBJ2-5): DSGVTQTPKHLITATGQRVTLRCSPRSGDLSVYWYQQSLDQGLQFLIQYYNGEERAKGNILERFSAQQFPDLHSELNLSSLELGDSALYFCASSVASWGKTQYFGPGTRLLVL.

The chain joins TRBV15 to TRBJ1-6, with 7 bases identical to TRBD1. J gave up 15 bases and V 1 base, and 6 bases lay outside the gene matches. Germline lookup yields CDR1 LNHNV and CDR2 YYDKDF (reference sequence). The CDR3 is 13 amino acids. This CDR3 is CATSRATGTVLHF. The CDR3 bases are TGTGCCACCAGCAGAGCTACCGGGACAGTCCTCCACTTT.

The chain uses TRBV5-1 and TRBJ2-1; 7 bases line up with TRBD1. The CDR3 consists of 14 residues. V shed 0 bases and J 9 bases; nucleotides not matched to a gene: 6. Germline CDR1 reads SGHRS; CDR2 reads YFSETQ. CDR3 bases: TGCGCCAGCAGCTTGGTTACAGGGGTGTCTGAGCAGTTCTTC. It specifies CASSLVTGVSEQFF.

The chain has TRBV5-4 and TRBJ1-5; D call uncertain. Looked up from germline, CDR1 is SGHNT and CDR2 is YYREEE (reference sequence). The V end lost 5 bases, the J end lost 4 bases, and 10 bases lay between the germline ends. The CDR3 has 13 residues. For the CDR3, the DNA is TGTGCCAGCAGTACCGACCCTAATCAGCCCCAGCATTTT. Translating gives CASSTDPNQPQHF.

This clone has only one observation. The chain is built from TRBV19 and TRBJ1-4; TRBD1 is a possible D gene (5 bases). Germline V CDR1 and CDR2: LNHDA, SQIVND (reference sequence). This CDR3 has 16 amino acids. Trimming shortened V by 1 base and J by 0 bases, and 9 bases separated the two germline ends. DNA of the CDR3: TGTGCCAGTAGTATAGCCATGACAGCAACTAATGAAAAACTGTTTTTT. As protein: CASSIAMTATNEKLFF. Full variable domain (missing parts from reference TRBV19 and TRBJ1-4): DGGITQSPKYLFRKEGQNVTLSCEQNLNHDAMYWYRQDPGQGLRLIYYSQIVNDFQKGDIAEGYSVSREKKESFPLTVTSAQKNPTAFYLCASSIAMTATNEKLFFGSGTQLSVL.

A single count supports this clone. The V call is TRBV28, the J call TRBJ1-5; D gene unclear. CDR1 and CDR2 from the germline V gene are MDHEN and SYDVKM. CDR3 length: 12 amino acids. V was shortened by 7 bases and J by 7 bases, with 11 bases between the two germline ends. CDR3 amino acids: CASTPREQPQHF. DNA for the CDR3: TGTGCCAGCACCCCTAGGGAGCAGCCCCAGCATTTT. The whole variable domain, remainder taken from reference TRBV28 and TRBJ1-5, is DVKVTQSSRYLVKRTGEKVFLECVQDMDHENMFWYRQDPGLGLRLIYFSYDVKMKEKGDIPEGYSVSREKKERFSLILESASTNQTSMYLCASTPREQPQHFGDGTRLSIL.

J is TRBJ2-1 and V is TRBV7-3; no clear D gene. The CDR3 is 15 residues long. With 2 bases removed from V and 5 bases from J, the gap between germline ends came to 13 bases. Germline V gene lookup returns CDR1 SGHTA and CDR2 FQGTGA. The CDR3 DNA follows: TGTGCCAGCAGCTTATGGAGTGGCACCGACAATGAGCAGTTCTTC. It is translated as CASSLWSGTDNEQFF.

The CDR3 sequence is CATNPGPDGYTF. DNA for the CDR3: TGTGCCACCAACCCTGGGCCGGACGGCTACACCTTC. The J gene is TRBJ1-2, the V gene TRBV28; D gene unclear. In germline, CDR1 is MDHEN, CDR2 SYDVKM. The CDR3 length is 12 residues. The V end lost 10 bases, the J end lost 8 bases, and 17 bases lay between the germline ends.

The CDR3 is CASSIQGENTIYF. CDR3 bases: TGCGCCAGCAGCATACAGGGAGAGAACACCATATATTTT. This sequence joins TRBV5-1 and TRBJ1-3; D may be TRBD1 (6 bases). Germline CDR1 SGHRS, CDR2 YFSETQ. This CDR3 has 13 residues. The V and J ends lost 4 bases and 7 bases respectively, with 12 bases between them.

The chain combines TRBV10-2 with TRBJ2-5, with TRBD2 identical over 11 bases. Germline V gene lookup returns CDR1 WSHSY and CDR2 SAAADI. The CDR3 loop spans 15 amino acids. V lost 2 bases, J lost 2 bases, and 1 base stayed unmatched. DNA of the CDR3: TGCGCCAGCAGTGAGACTAGCGGGGGACAAGAGACCCAGTACTTC. It is translated as CASSETSGGQETQYF.

The V call is TRBV5-1, the J call TRBJ1-4; D gene ambiguous. CDR1 is SGHRS, CDR2 YFSETQ, per germline. This CDR3 has 14 amino acids. V was cut by 2 bases and J by 5 bases, with 10 bases left in between. The chain's CDR3 is CASSLSAGNEKLFF. The CDR3 region has the DNA TGCGCCAGCAGCTTATCAGCGGGAAATGAAAAACTGTTTTTT.

This rearrangement joins TRBV18 to TRBJ2-3, with 11 bases that match TRBD2. This CDR3 is 14 amino acids long. The germline gives CDR1 KGHSH, CDR2 LQKENI. The V gene end was trimmed by 6 bases and the J gene end by 2 bases; junction bases not matched to a gene: 1. This CDR3 is CASSGLAVTDTQYF. DNA of the CDR3: TGTGCCAGCTCGGGACTAGCGGTCACAGATACGCAGTATTTT.

The rearrangement links TRBV18 to TRBJ2-1; 8 bases align to TRBD1. CDR3 length: 17 amino acids. Germline CDR1 reads KGHSH; CDR2 reads LQKENI. V shed 6 bases and J 0 bases; nucleotides not matched to a gene: 10. The CDR3 DNA sequence: TGTGCCAGCTCGGGAACAGGGGGAGGAAGCTCCTACAATGAGCAGTTCTTC. The encoded protein is CASSGTGGGSSYNEQFF.

This chain links TRBV29-1 with TRBJ2-4; D is ambiguous. The germline V gene has CDR1 SQVTM and CDR2 ANQGSEA. Trimming pared 2 bases from V and 8 bases from J, leaving 22 bases between. The CDR3 consists of 16 residues. The CDR3 nucleotides read TGCAGCGTTGAAACCCGGACGGCCCAAGCGACGGACATTCAGTACTTC. Amino acid sequence: CSVETRTAQATDIQYF. The complete variable domain, with remaining parts taken from reference TRBV29-1 and TRBJ2-4, reads SAVISQKPSRDICQRGTSLTIQCQVDSQVTMMFWYRQQPGQSLTLIATANQGSEATYESGFVIDKFPISRPNLTFSTLTVSNMSPEDSSIYLCSVETRTAQATDIQYFGAGTRLSVL.

The chain carries TRBV6-6 and TRBJ1-5; D ambiguous. V was trimmed by 7 bases and J by 0 bases, leaving 13 bases between them. From germline, CDR1 is MNHNY and CDR2 SVGAGI (reference sequence). The CDR3 has 15 residues. Here the CDR3 DNA reads TGTGCCAGCATAGGGCGCGGGCTTAGCAATCAGCCCCAGCATTTT. Its translation: CASIGRGLSNQPQHF.

The V gene is TRBV24-1, the J gene TRBJ1-2; no clear D. Germline CDR1 and CDR2: KGHDR and SFDVKD. The CDR3 extends over 14 amino acids. Trimming pared 4 bases from V and 8 bases from J, leaving 16 bases between. CDR3 amino acids: CATSDPGSRRGYTF. CDR3 nucleotide sequence: TGTGCCACCAGTGACCCCGGGTCCCGACGGGGCTACACCTTC.

The chain combines TRBV28 with TRBJ2-5; 9 nucleotides align to TRBD1. Trimming took 3 bases from V and 4 from J; bases not matched to a gene: 12. Germline V lookup: CDR1 MDHEN, CDR2 SYDVKM. The CDR3 contains 17 residues. This CDR3 reads CASSFAGTGRMGETQYF. The CDR3 DNA is TGTGCCAGCAGTTTTGCCGGGACAGGGCGTATGGGAGAGACCCAGTACTTC.

The genes are TRBV9 and TRBJ2-3, with 8 bases lining up with TRBD2. V shed 0 bases and J 0 bases; nucleotides not matched to a gene: 6. CDR3 size: 17 residues. Germline CDR1 SGDLS, CDR2 YYNGEE. The CDR3 coding sequence is TGTGCCAGCAGCGTAGGGAGCGGGGGTCAAAGCACAGATACGCAGTATTTT. As protein: CASSVGSGGQSTDTQYF.

V is TRBV6-4 and J is TRBJ2-7; D remains unclear. The CDR3 sequence is 14 residues long. V was pared by 2 bases and J by 1 base, with 9 bases between. Germline V gene sequence: CDR1 MRHNA, CDR2 SNTAGT. In DNA, the CDR3 is TGTGCCAGCAGTGACGGGTGGGGATCCTACGAGCAGTACGTC. Its protein is CASSDGWGSYEQYV.

Worth noting for this clone: The final CDR3 position lacks the conserved phenylalanine or tryptophan, pointing to a likely read error. The DNA is left out, because the CDR3 cannot be placed on it with certainty; the CDR3 is given as TCRdb lists it. The genes are TRBV9 and TRBJ2-3; TRBD2, the table's D call, lacks a check against the DNA. The CDR3 is 14 residues long, counting both termini. The germline V gene encodes CDR1 SGDLS and CDR2 YYNGEE. The CDR3 loop is CASSVELRAGGPST.

This sequence joins TRBV6-5 and TRBJ1-5; D is ambiguous. CDR1 and CDR2 from the germline V gene are MNHEY and SVGAGI. V was clipped by 6 bases and J by 0 bases, with 6 bases between them. The CDR3 totals 13 residues. The CDR3 region is CASSQNSNQPQHF. CDR3 in DNA: TGTGCCAGCAGCCAGAATAGCAATCAGCCCCAGCATTTT.

The chain joins TRBV5-8 to TRBJ2-1, with TRBD2 matching 8 bases. V shed 3 bases, J shed 4 bases, and the junction held 18 bases outside the gene matches. This CDR3 spans 19 amino acids. The V gene's germline CDR1 is SGHTS and CDR2 YDEGEE. The CDR3 region has the DNA TGTGCCAGCAGCTCGGGTCGGAAGCTGGTAGCGGGAACATACAATGAGCAGTTCTTC. Translated: CASSSGRKLVAGTYNEQFF.

The chain couples TRBV3-1 (or the pseudogene TRBV3-2) to TRBJ1-2, with D possibly being TRBD1 (5 bases). Germline CDR1 reads LGHDT; CDR2 reads YNNKEL (reference sequence). Trimming removed 4 bases at V and 0 bases at J, with 6 bases between. The CDR3 has 13 residues. The CDR3 loop reads CASSPDTNYGYTF. In nucleotides, the CDR3 is TGTGCCAGCAGCCCGGACACTAACTATGGCTACACCTTC.

This clone was observed a single time. V gene TRBV7-2 combines with J gene TRBJ1-6; D might be TRBD1 (5 bases). Per germline, CDR1 SGHTA and CDR2 FQGNSA. Between the trimmed V and J ends, which lost 4 bases and 7 bases, there was a span of 17 bases. This CDR3 is built from 16 residues. CDR3 region: CASSSARDLINSPLHF. CDR3 DNA sequence: TGTGCCAGCAGCTCTGCGAGGGACTTAATCAATTCACCCCTCCACTTT.

This clone was observed a handful of times. V usage is TRBV5-1 and J usage is TRBJ1-5; D gene uncertain. Germline CDR1 reads SGHRS; CDR2 reads YFSETQ. Trimming cost V 3 bases and J 2 bases, with 9 bases left between them. This CDR3 is built from 14 residues. CDR3 bases: TGCGCCAGCAGCTCGGACGGGGGCAATCAGCCCCAGCATTTT. Amino acids: CASSSDGGNQPQHF.

The gene calls are TRBV19 and TRBJ2-3; TRBD2 aligns across 15 bases. The ends lost 4 bases at V and 5 bases at J; junction bases unmatched: 4. The CDR3 is 16 amino acids. Per the germline V gene, CDR1 is LNHDA and CDR2 is SQIVND (reference sequence). For the CDR3, the DNA is TGTGCCAGTAGTAAGGGACTAGCGGGGGGTCTAGATACGCAGTATTTT. Amino acid sequence: CASSKGLAGGLDTQYF.

The chain has TRBV3-1 (or the pseudogene TRBV3-2) and TRBJ1-3; 7 bases align to TRBD1. The junction had 4 bases not matched to a gene; V was cut back by 5 bases and J by 0 bases. CDR1 is LGHDT, CDR2 YNNKEL, per germline (reference sequence). The CDR3 runs to 15 residues. The DNA of the CDR3 is TGTGCCAGCAGCACCCGACAGGGCTCTGGAAACACCATATATTTT. Translated: CASSTRQGSGNTIYF.

The chain carries TRBV6-1 and TRBJ2-7; D might be TRBD1 or TRBD2, each matching 5 bases. The V and J ends lost 3 bases and 0 bases respectively, with 12 bases between them. Germline V CDR1 and CDR2: MNHNS, SASEGT. CDR3 size: 15 residues. DNA of the CDR3: TGTGCCAGCAGTGAGGGGACGGTGAGCTCCTACGAGCAGTACGTC. Translated, it gives CASSEGTVSSYEQYV.

The V and J genes are TRBV28 and TRBJ1-2; no clear D. The CDR3 contains 13 residues. The germline V gene encodes CDR1 MDHEN and CDR2 SYDVKM. V lost 7 bases to trimming and J lost 2 bases, with 11 bases between them. In DNA form, the CDR3 reads TGTGCCAGCAAAGACGGCAGGAACTATGGCTACACCTTC. This sequence encodes CASKDGRNYGYTF.

The J gene is TRBJ1-5, the V gene TRBV7-2; D unclear. The CDR3 extends over 14 amino acids. CDR1 is SGHTA, CDR2 FQGNSA, per germline. V gave up 6 bases and J gave up 0 bases, with 9 bases separating them. The CDR3, as DNA: TGTGCCAGCAGTCAACAGAATAGCAATCAGCCCCAGCATTTT. Its protein is CASSQQNSNQPQHF.